This TCR beta chain was obtained from a study of blood T cell repertoires in COVID-19. Overall study context: Samples taken during acute and convalescent COVID-19 were collected in the United States, Italy and Spain. PBMCs, B-cell-depleted T cells, or T cells were the source of the cDNA or gDNA that made up the material.

Profiled with immunoSEQ multiplex PCR; TCRdb holds only in-frame clones, not every one. The sample holds about 270,000 clones; 80% to 90% are singletons and the top ten take 2.4%. The CDR3 is 15 amino acids. Germline CDR1 and CDR2: MNHNY and SVGAGI (reference sequence). Deletions cut 6 bases from V and 5 bases from J, with 17 bases between. Participants were placed into cohorts based on the clinical history they reported. Cohort 3 recovery required two negative PCRs, clearance, or symptom resolution. A few counts support this clone. J is TRBJ2-1 and V is TRBV6-6, with D possibly matching TRBD1 (6 bases). Sequencing was carried out using PBMCs or T cells enriched from blood (not recorded which). The receptor comes from a woman aged 18-35 years who had recovered from COVID-19. This CDR3 reads CASSAYREVNNEQFF. CDR3 sequence (DNA): TGTGCCAGCAGCGCTTACAGGGAAGTTAACAATGAGCAGTTCTTC.